The next 8 T cell receptor beta chains were all read from a single sample in a study of tumor and adjacent non-tumor tissue in lung cancer. A modified ARM-PCR protocol with three rounds of nested PCR amplified TCRbeta. TCRdb fed the multiplex PCR reads into MiXCR, producing one record per CDR3 protein. The sample includes 95,000 to 150,000 distinct CDR3 sequences, approximately 71% of them seen just once. The template was RNA from unsorted bulk tissue. Sequences were obtained from lung tumor tissue. These TCRs come from a man aged 25 to 45 with non-small cell lung cancer.

The CDR3 DNA sequence: TGCAGTGCGCGTATAGCGGGATCGAACACCGGGGAGCTGTTTTTT. It is translated as CSARIAGSNTGELFF. V is TRBV20-1 and J is TRBJ2-2; 8 bases fit TRBD2. The germline V gene has CDR1 DFQATT and CDR2 SNEGSKA (reference sequence). The trim removed 6 bases at V and 0 bases at J, leaving 6 bases unmatched. This CDR3 region has 15 residues.

Turning to this clonotype: This may be a read error: a much more frequent sequence differs by one nucleotide. The chain is built from TRBV5-4 and TRBJ1-6, with D maybe TRBD1 (6 bases). V lost 4 bases and J 5 bases, leaving 13 bases between the germline ends. This CDR3 has 15 amino acids. The germline V gene encodes CDR1 SGHNT and CDR2 YYREEE (reference sequence). The CDR3 bases are TGTGCCAGCAGCATGGACAGCCGAAATAATTCACCCCTCCACTTT. Translated: CASSMDSRNNSPLHF.

This clonotype was found many times. The chain uses TRBV10-3 and TRBJ2-7, with TRBD1 matching over 10 bases. The CDR3 is 12 residues long. Trimming removed 6 bases from V and 6 bases from J; junction bases left unmatched: 2. Germline values: CDR1 ENHRY, CDR2 SYGVKD. The CDR3 nucleotides read TGTGCCATCAGGACAGGGGGCATCGAGCAGTACTTC. Encoded protein: CAIRTGGIEQYF.

A remark on this clonotype: A read error may be the cause here, since a much bigger clone is one base away. J is TRBJ2-6 and V is TRBV12-3 or TRBV12-4; D is unclear. The CDR3 extends over 14 amino acids. V lost 5 bases to trimming and J lost 2 bases, with 7 bases between them. In nucleotides, the CDR3 is TGTGCCAGCAGTAACAGAACTGGGGCCAACGTCCTGACTTTC. Amino acid sequence: CASSNRTGANVLTF.

This clonotype was counted at least ten times. The chain carries TRBV29-1 and TRBJ2-3, with D perhaps matching TRBD2 (6 bases). V lost 1 base, J lost 2 bases, and 13 bases lay in between. Germline lookup yields CDR1 SQVTM and CDR2 ANQGSEA. This CDR3 has 15 residues. In nucleotides, the CDR3 is TGCAGCGTTGAAGGACCCCAGCGGGCCACAGATACGCAGTATTTT. Amino acid sequence: CSVEGPQRATDTQYF.

On this clonotype itself: The germline gene is not matched at one end of the junction; a read error may be the cause. The J gene is TRBJ2-1, the V gene TRBV20-1; 8 bases line up with TRBD2. From germline, CDR1 is DFQATT and CDR2 SNEGSKA (reference sequence). The CDR3 is made up of 15 amino acids. The CDR3 sequence: CGARLSGSSYNEQFF. The CDR3 nucleotides are TGCGGTGCTAGACTAAGCGGGAGCTCCTACAATGAGCAGTTCTTC.

The chain joins TRBV20-1 to TRBJ2-7; 7 bases are shared with TRBD2. The V and J ends lost 7 bases and 10 bases, in that order; junction bases with no gene match: 13. The CDR3 has 12 amino acids. Germline V gene sequence: CDR1 DFQATT, CDR2 SNEGSKA (reference sequence). The CDR3 coding sequence is TGCAGTGGGACTAGTGGATCCTTCGAACAGTACTTC. As protein: CSGTSGSFEQYF.

With respect to this clonotype: The junction and the germline gene differ at one end; a read error may be behind it. The CDR3 loop is CPSSFAWNTEAFF. The CDR3 region has the DNA TGTCCCAGCAGCTTCGCATGGAACACTGAAGCTTTCTTT. The J gene is TRBJ1-1, the V gene TRBV5-4; D remains ambiguous. The CDR3 has 13 residues. Germline V gene lookup returns CDR1 SGHNT and CDR2 YYREEE (reference sequence). Variable domain in full (rest from reference TRBV5-4 and TRBJ1-1): ETGVTQSPTHLIKTRGQQVTLRCSSQSGHNTVSWYQQALGQGPQFIFQYYREEENGRGNFPPRFSGLQFPNYSSELNVNALELDDSALYLCPSSFAWNTEAFFGQGTRLTVV.